This T cell receptor beta chain was identified in a study of blood T cell repertoires in COVID-19. This study enrolled people aged roughly 18 to 89 from approximately 25 US geographic areas. The method was immunoSEQ multiplex PCR; TCRdb's version includes in-frame clones alone and lacks a portion of them. The repertoire has hundreds of thousands of clones, around 90% of them found once; the top ten carry 5.2%. This sequence was found in a man between 60 and 75 years old who had recovered from COVID-19. Sequencing was done on a sample of PBMCs or T cells enriched from blood (not recorded which).

CDR3 nucleotide sequence: TGTGCCTGGAGTTTTCCCCGACTAGCGGCCAGCACAGATACGCAGTATTTT. Translation: CAWSFPRLAASTDTQYF. The rearrangement joins TRBV30 to TRBJ2-3; 9 nucleotides line up with TRBD2. The V and J ends lost 2 bases and 0 bases, in that order; junction bases with no gene match: 9. From germline, CDR1 is GTSNPN and CDR2 SVGIG (reference sequence). The CDR3 contains 17 residues.